The clone carrying this TCR beta chain was counted ten times or more. Its antigen is still unknown. The source of the sample is a study of CD8 T cells in ankylosing spondylitis. Preparation of TCR beta libraries was done by quantitative 5'-RACE with molecular barcodes. TCRdb re-derived calls from the 5' RACE reads in MiXCR, one entry per CDR3 protein. The data show around 27,000 distinct CDR3 sequences, just over 2.5% seen once. The study's findings and limits: Disease-associated clones were CD8+ and fairly uncommon in peripheral blood. Matched ankylosing spondylitis synovial fluid reportedly showed significant enrichment of disease-linked clones.

Trimming cost V 8 bases and J 9 bases; bases outside gene matches: 5. The CDR3 consists of 13 residues. Germline lookup yields CDR1 SGDLS and CDR2 YYNGEE. The source is a female donor with ankylosing spondylitis or in good health (not recorded which). The chain has TRBV9 and TRBJ2-1; 13 positions match TRBD2. Sample: blood, either unsorted or a sorted T cell fraction (not recorded which). The CDR3 DNA follows: TGTGCCAGTCGGACTAGCGGGAGCGGTGAGCAGTTCTTC. The encoded protein is CASRTSGSGEQFF.